Shown below are 3 T cell receptor beta chains from a single sample sequenced in a study of T-cell reconstitution after alpha-beta-depleted transplantation in children. A library of TCRbeta sequences, prepared with unique molecular identifiers, was generated. One entry per CDR3 protein, called by TCRdb with MiXCR from the PCR reads. The sample shows 450,000 to 600,000 distinct CDR3 sequences, approximately 12% of them seen only once. This specimen was PBMCs, mostly from graft donor cells, taken 360 days after TCRalphabeta/CD19-depleted stem cell transplant. Receptors originate from a male patient younger than 18 who had a stem cell transplant for acute myeloid leukemia, so the T cells may come from the graft donor.

J is TRBJ2-1 and V is TRBV6-5, with a weak D call TRBD1 (6 bases). With 4 bases removed from V and 6 bases from J, the gap between germline ends came to 13 bases. The CDR3 is made up of 14 amino acids. Per the germline V gene, CDR1 is MNHEY and CDR2 is SVGAGI. The CDR3 bases are TGTGCCAGCAGTTTTTACTTAGGGGGCAATGAGCAGTTCTTC. Protein product: CASSFYLGGNEQFF.

The CDR3 protein is CASSLLRGMNEQFF. CDR3 nucleotide sequence: TGTGCCAGCAGTTTGTTAAGAGGGATGAATGAGCAGTTCTTC. The V gene is TRBV12-3 or TRBV12-4, the J gene TRBJ2-1; TRBD2 might be the D (5 bases). This CDR3 is 14 amino acids long. V was cut by 3 bases and J by 7 bases, with 13 bases left in between.

This clonotype was picked up many times. The chain joins TRBV6-2 or TRBV6-3 to TRBJ2-1; D is uncertain. Germline V gene data show CDR1 as MNHEY and CDR2 as SVGEGT. The CDR3 loop spans 15 amino acids. V was shortened by 1 base and J by 0 bases, with 7 bases between the two germline ends. CDR3 in amino acids: CASSYFRSSYNEQFF. CDR3 DNA: TGTGCCAGCAGTTACTTCCGGAGCTCCTACAATGAGCAGTTCTTC.